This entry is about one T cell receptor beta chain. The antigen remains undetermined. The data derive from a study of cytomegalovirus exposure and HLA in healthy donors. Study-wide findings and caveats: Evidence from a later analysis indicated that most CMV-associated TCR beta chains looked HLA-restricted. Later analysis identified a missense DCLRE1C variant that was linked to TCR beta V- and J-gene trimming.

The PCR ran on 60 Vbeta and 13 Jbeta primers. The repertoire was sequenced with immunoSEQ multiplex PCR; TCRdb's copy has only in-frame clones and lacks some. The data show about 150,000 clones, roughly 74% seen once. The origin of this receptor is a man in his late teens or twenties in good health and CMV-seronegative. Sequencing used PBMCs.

The CDR3 is CASWQGSITGNTIYF. CDR3 sequence (DNA): TGTGCCAGCTGGCAGGGGTCGATAACTGGAAACACCATATATTTT. The chain combines TRBV28 with TRBJ1-3; maybe TRBD1 (6 bases). This CDR3 is built from 15 residues. V lost 8 bases to trimming and J lost 2 bases, with 16 bases between them. Germline CDR1 is MDHEN and CDR2 is SYDVKM. The whole variable domain, remainder taken from reference TRBV28 and TRBJ1-3, is DVKVTQSSRYLVKRTGEKVFLECVQDMDHENMFWYRQDPGLGLRLIYFSYDVKMKEKGDIPEGYSVSREKKERFSLILESASTNQTSMYLCASWQGSITGNTIYFGEGSWLTVV.